This is a list of T cell receptor beta chains from one sample in a study of control samples from healthy donors and cancer patients. This table comes from immunoSEQ multiplex PCR, and its TCRdb copy is limited to in-frame clones, with some not included. The data contain some 110,000 clones, 80% to 90% of them singletons. Source material: PBMCs. All receptors come from a woman aged 45 to 65 with colorectal cancer. CDR3s include the opening cysteine and the closing phenylalanine or tryptophan. D genes are given only for firm matches. Clone size is shown for a subset of rows, as once, few, many or a class of expanded clone.

D gene: NA
V gene: TRBV29-1
clone size: NA
J gene: TRBJ1-2
CDR3 protein: CSTRGGKESTF
CDR3 DNA: TGCAGCACCCGTGGGGGGAAGGAGAGCACCTTC

D gene: NA
V gene: TRBV27
clone size: NA
J gene: TRBJ2-2
CDR3 protein: CASSPPAGELFF
CDR3 DNA: TGTGCCAGCAGCCCCCCCGCCGGGGAGCTGTTTTTT

D gene: NA
V gene: TRBV7-6
clone size: once
J gene: TRBJ2-5
CDR3 protein: CASSLARGEQETQYF
CDR3 DNA: TGTGCCAGCAGCCTAGCTAGGGGAGAGCAAGAGACCCAGTACTTC

D gene: TRBD2
V gene: TRBV2
clone size: NA
J gene: TRBJ2-7
CDR3 protein: CASSSGLARLSEQYF
CDR3 DNA: TGTGCCAGCAGCTCGGGACTAGCGAGGCTGAGCGAGCAGTACTTC

D gene: NA
V gene: TRBV15
clone size: NA
J gene: TRBJ1-4
CDR3 protein: CATSRDFEPGHGSGKLFF
CDR3 DNA: TGTGCCACCAGCAGAGATTTCGAGCCGGGACACGGATCCGGAAAACTGTTTTTT

D gene: TRBD1
V gene: TRBV9
clone size: NA
J gene: TRBJ2-3
CDR3 protein: CASGQGMGTDTQYF
CDR3 DNA: TGTGCCAGTGGACAGGGGATGGGCACAGATACGCAGTATTTT

D gene: NA
V gene: TRBV9
clone size: NA
J gene: TRBJ2-3
CDR3 protein: CASSVDGVATTDTQYF
CDR3 DNA: TGTGCCAGCAGCGTCGATGGGGTGGCGACCACAGATACGCAGTATTTT

D gene: TRBD2
V gene: TRBV19
clone size: NA
J gene: TRBJ2-5
CDR3 protein: CASSMLAGGPMETQYF
CDR3 DNA: TGTGCCAGTAGTATGCTAGCGGGAGGGCCTATGGAGACCCAGTACTTC

D gene: NA
V gene: TRBV19
clone size: NA
J gene: TRBJ2-5
CDR3 protein: CASTEGRDQETQYF
CDR3 DNA: TGTGCCAGTACCGAAGGACGAGACCAAGAGACCCAGTACTTC

D gene: NA
V gene: TRBV9
clone size: NA
J gene: TRBJ1-4
CDR3 protein: CASSAPLGGDDEKLFF
CDR3 DNA: TGTGCCAGCAGCGCCCCATTGGGGGGCGACGATGAAAAACTGTTTTTT

D gene: NA
V gene: TRBV18
clone size: NA
J gene: TRBJ2-7
CDR3 protein: CASSPGVSEQYF
CDR3 DNA: TGTGCCAGCTCACCGGGGGTCTCCGAGCAGTACTTC

D gene: NA
V gene: TRBV2
clone size: NA
J gene: TRBJ1-5
CDR3 protein: CASSPSIASGNQPQHF
CDR3 DNA: TGTGCCAGCTCACCCTCGATTGCGAGCGGCAATCAGCCCCAGCATTTT

D gene: NA
V gene: TRBV19
clone size: few
J gene: TRBJ2-5
CDR3 protein: CASSIVAQETQYF
CDR3 DNA: TGTGCCAGTAGTATAGTTGCCCAAGAGACCCAGTACTTC

D gene: NA
V gene: TRBV2
clone size: NA
J gene: TRBJ1-6
CDR3 protein: CASTDRGIGNSPLHF
CDR3 DNA: TGTGCCAGCACCGACCGGGGGATTGGGAATTCACCCCTCCACTTT

D gene: TRBD1
V gene: TRBV5-1
clone size: NA
J gene: TRBJ1-1
CDR3 protein: CASSRGQVNTEAFF
CDR3 DNA: TGCGCCAGCAGCCGGGGACAGGTGAACACTGAAGCTTTCTTT

D gene: NA
V gene: TRBV10-3
clone size: NA
J gene: TRBJ1-1
CDR3 protein: CAISEWSGRVNTEAFF
CDR3 DNA: TGTGCCATCAGTGAGTGGTCGGGCCGGGTGAACACTGAAGCTTTCTTT

D gene: NA
V gene: TRBV2
clone size: NA
J gene: TRBJ1-4
CDR3 protein: CAGMRTGYPNEKLFF
CDR3 DNA: TGTGCCGGAATGAGAACAGGGTACCCTAATGAAAAACTGTTTTTT

D gene: NA
V gene: TRBV30
clone size: NA
J gene: TRBJ1-6
CDR3 protein: CAWRGRRDSPLHF
CDR3 DNA: TGTGCCTGGAGAGGCCGGCGCGATTCACCCCTCCACTTT

D gene: TRBD1
V gene: TRBV4-2
clone size: NA
J gene: TRBJ1-1
CDR3 protein: CASSLPGGAEAFF
CDR3 DNA: TGTGCCAGCAGCCTTCCAGGGGGGGCTGAAGCTTTCTTT

D gene: NA
V gene: TRBV4-1
clone size: NA
J gene: TRBJ2-6
CDR3 protein: CASSQDRFAGANVLTF
CDR3 DNA: TGCGCCAGCAGCCAAGACAGGTTCGCCGGGGCCAACGTCCTGACTTTC

D gene: NA
V gene: TRBV5-4
clone size: NA
J gene: TRBJ2-3
CDR3 protein: CASSEAPQSTDTQYF
CDR3 DNA: TGTGCCAGCAGCGAGGCCCCCCAATCCACAGATACGCAGTATTTT

D gene: NA
V gene: TRBV2
clone size: NA
J gene: TRBJ1-5
CDR3 protein: CASSVRVGNQPQHF
CDR3 DNA: TGTGCCAGCAGTGTTAGAGTGGGCAATCAGCCCCAGCATTTT

D gene: TRBD2
V gene: TRBV7-9
clone size: NA
J gene: TRBJ2-3
CDR3 protein: CASSFLAGFVTDTQYF
CDR3 DNA: TGTGCCAGCAGCTTTCTAGCGGGATTCGTCACAGATACGCAGTATTTT

D gene: NA
V gene: TRBV19
clone size: NA
J gene: TRBJ1-2
CDR3 protein: CASSAEGGNYGYTF
CDR3 DNA: TGTGCCAGTAGTGCAGAGGGGGGAAACTATGGCTACACCTTC

D gene: NA
V gene: TRBV11-1
clone size: NA
J gene: TRBJ2-1
CDR3 protein: CASSNYRKNEQFF
CDR3 DNA: TGTGCCAGTTCAAATTATCGGAAAAATGAGCAGTTCTTC

D gene: NA
V gene: TRBV19
clone size: NA
J gene: TRBJ1-2
CDR3 protein: CASSISRDPTNYGYTF
CDR3 DNA: TGTGCCAGTAGTATATCGAGGGACCCAACTAACTATGGCTACACCTTC

D gene: NA
V gene: TRBV3-1/TRBV3-2
clone size: NA
J gene: TRBJ2-3
CDR3 protein: CASSQAWGREEGADTQYF
CDR3 DNA: TGTGCCAGCAGCCAAGCGTGGGGCAGGGAAGAAGGGGCAGATACGCAGTATTTT

D gene: NA
V gene: TRBV27
clone size: medium-sized
J gene: TRBJ1-5
CDR3 protein: CASSFRQGRLGNQPQHF
CDR3 DNA: TGTGCCAGCAGTTTTCGGCAGGGGCGATTAGGCAATCAGCCCCAGCATTTT

D gene: NA
V gene: TRBV5-1
clone size: NA
J gene: TRBJ2-5
CDR3 protein: CASSALIEEEETQYF
CDR3 DNA: TGCGCCAGCAGCGCGCTGATCGAAGAGGAAGAGACCCAGTACTTC

D gene: NA
V gene: TRBV7-8
clone size: NA
J gene: TRBJ2-5
CDR3 protein: CASSLQTHLETQYF
CDR3 DNA: TGTGCCAGCAGCCTCCAGACACACCTAGAGACCCAGTACTTC

D gene: TRBD1
V gene: TRBV19
clone size: NA
J gene: TRBJ1-2
CDR3 protein: CASRGTGSNYGYTF
CDR3 DNA: TGTGCCAGTAGGGGGACAGGATCTAACTATGGCTACACCTTC

D gene: NA
V gene: TRBV5-1
clone size: NA
J gene: TRBJ1-4
CDR3 protein: CASSLSATNEKLFF
CDR3 DNA: TGCGCCAGCAGCTTATCTGCAACTAATGAAAAACTGTTTTTT

D gene: NA
V gene: TRBV6-1
clone size: NA
J gene: TRBJ1-5
CDR3 protein: CASSESGQPQHF
CDR3 DNA: TGTGCCAGCAGTGAATCCGGTCAGCCCCAGCATTTT

D gene: NA
V gene: TRBV7-6
clone size: once
J gene: TRBJ1-2
CDR3 protein: CASSLGGTGGYGYTF
CDR3 DNA: TGTGCCAGCAGCTTAGGTGGCACGGGGGGCTATGGCTACACCTTC

D gene: NA
V gene: TRBV7-9
clone size: few
J gene: TRBJ2-1
CDR3 protein: CASTPVTEQFF
CDR3 DNA: TGTGCCAGCACCCCGGTCACCGAGCAGTTCTTC

D gene: TRBD1
V gene: TRBV5-1
clone size: NA
J gene: TRBJ2-7
CDR3 protein: CASSLEPGQAYEQYF
CDR3 DNA: TGCGCCAGCAGCTTGGAGCCGGGACAGGCGTACGAGCAGTACTTC

D gene: NA
V gene: TRBV6-4
clone size: NA
J gene: TRBJ2-1
CDR3 protein: CASSLASNSYNEQFF
CDR3 DNA: TGTGCCAGCAGTTTGGCATCCAACTCCTACAATGAGCAGTTCTTC

D gene: NA
V gene: TRBV9
clone size: NA
J gene: TRBJ1-6
CDR3 protein: CASSVGDTGQNSPLHF
CDR3 DNA: TGTGCCAGCAGCGTAGGTGACACAGGTCAAAATTCACCCCTCCACTTT

D gene: NA
V gene: TRBV5-1
clone size: once
J gene: TRBJ2-1
CDR3 protein: CASSRLGGTTSYNEQFF
CDR3 DNA: TGCGCCAGCAGCCGATTAGGAGGGACCACCTCCTACAATGAGCAGTTCTTC

D gene: TRBD1
V gene: TRBV29-1
clone size: NA
J gene: TRBJ1-2
CDR3 protein: CSVPRDRLYGYTF
CDR3 DNA: TGCAGCGTGCCTCGGGACAGGCTATATGGCTACACCTTC

D gene: NA
V gene: TRBV3-1/TRBV3-2
clone size: NA
J gene: TRBJ1-2
CDR3 protein: CASSQPPRWGYTF
CDR3 DNA: TGTGCCAGCAGCCAACCCCCGCGGTGGGGCTACACCTTC

D gene: NA
V gene: TRBV3-1/TRBV3-2
clone size: NA
J gene: TRBJ2-2
CDR3 protein: CASSNRDGGELFF
CDR3 DNA: TGTGCCAGCAGTAACCGGGACGGCGGGGAGCTGTTTTTT

D gene: TRBD1
V gene: TRBV30
clone size: NA
J gene: TRBJ1-2
CDR3 protein: CAWRQGGGFYGYTF
CDR3 DNA: TGTGCCTGGAGACAGGGGGGGGGATTCTATGGCTACACCTTC

D gene: TRBD1
V gene: TRBV28
clone size: NA
J gene: TRBJ2-7
CDR3 protein: CASSPSAGQVGYEQYF
CDR3 DNA: TGTGCCAGCAGTCCATCCGCAGGACAGGTAGGCTACGAGCAGTACTTC

D gene: NA
V gene: TRBV11-2
clone size: NA
J gene: TRBJ2-5
CDR3 protein: CASSSSPPGQGGTETQYF
CDR3 DNA: TGTGCCAGCAGCTCCTCCCCTCCTGGACAGGGAGGGACAGAGACCCAGTACTTC

D gene: NA
V gene: TRBV2
clone size: NA
J gene: TRBJ2-5
CDR3 protein: CASSEGQEETQYF
CDR3 DNA: TGTGCCAGCAGTGAGGGGCAGGAAGAGACCCAGTACTTC